Each of the 2 T cell receptor beta chains below was sequenced from the same sample in a study of blood T cell repertoires in COVID-19. Data came from immunoSEQ multiplex PCR; TCRdb stores just in-frame clones and leaves some out. Of 200,000 to 300,000 clones in the sample, approximately 89% were seen once. The specimen sequenced was PBMCs or T cells enriched from blood (not recorded which). The receptors were sampled from a middle-aged woman with acute COVID-19.

This chain connects TRBV7-6 to TRBJ1-4; D unclear. This CDR3 contains 14 residues. Germline CDR1 is SGHVS and CDR2 is FNYEAQ. Trimming took off 5 bases at V and 0 bases at J, with 7 bases between the two ends. CDR3 amino acids: CASSPEATNEKLFF. The CDR3 nucleotides are TGTGCCAGCAGCCCCGAGGCAACTAATGAAAAACTGTTTTTT.

The rearrangement uses TRBV27 and TRBJ2-1, with TRBD2 matching over 12 bases. The V gene's germline CDR1 is MNHEY and CDR2 SMNVEV (reference sequence). The junction had 21 bases not matched to a gene; V was cut back by 6 bases and J by 9 bases. The CDR3 extends over 19 amino acids. Written as DNA, the CDR3 is TGTGCCAGCAGCCCAGACGGGCCAGGCGGACTAGCGGGAAAACCTGAGCAGTTCTTC. It translates to CASSPDGPGGLAGKPEQFF.